This T cell receptor (beta chain) was captured by sequencing in a study of blood T cells in healthy people across ages (dated by TCRdb to about 2015). A note on the overall study: In model experiments, template switching captured roughly one uniquely barcoded TCR beta cDNA molecule for every two T cells. To track age-related changes in TCR beta repertoire diversity, the study relied on deep sequencing normalized with unique cDNA molecular identifiers. The donors were divided into four age groups: young (average around 15 years), middle-aged (approximately 39), aged (around 59) and long-lived (about 84). To avoid experimental bias, donors of different ages were distributed randomly across sequencing lanes. The study analyzed two additional independent replicas of 1 million unique cDNA reads from the same blood draw for two donors, one aged 18 to 29 and one aged 80 or older. General conclusions and limits of the study: Estimates of total diversity from one million sequenced T cells were regarded as lower bounds and underestimates. Because profiling used bulk unsorted PBMCs, naive and antigen-experienced compartments could not be compared conclusively. Because the CMV infection status of the donors was unknown, age-related changes in expanded clonotypes may potentially have been confounded. There was a strong correlation between observed TCR beta diversity and the percentage of naive T cells measured by flow cytometry. Compared with the aged group, the long-lived group had more naive CD4+ T cells, fewer expanded clones and increased TCR diversity, a pattern suggesting age selection. Observed TCR beta diversity per million T cells fell roughly linearly with age, and a significant reduction was already apparent by age about 38.

The receptor library was made with 5' RACE. The run used an Illumina HiSeq 2500. A second PCR of roughly 7 to 12 cycles was run with a J-beta primer mix and a sample-barcoded 5' primer. A template-switch 5' adaptor carrying 12 random nucleotides introduced a unique molecular identifier onto each TCR beta cDNA molecule. Each sample yielded at least 3 million CDR3-containing paired-end reads. First-strand cDNA was synthesized from all RNA with the Mint cDNA synthesis kit, primed by a TRBC-specific oligonucleotide. After uracil-DNA glycosylase treatment, a first 18-cycle PCR used universal primers M1SS and BC2_uni_R on all cDNA. The original pipeline was this. For normalization, 1 million high-quality reads, each with a distinct molecular identifier, were randomly selected from each sample. Reads sharing molecular identifiers were discarded rather than binned into consensus sequences. MiTCR, set to a Q25 quality threshold and the strictest error-elimination algorithm, was used for CDR3 identification, clonotype clustering and error correction. Lower-bound total TCR beta diversity was estimated with a nonparametric unseen species model using Euler transformation. TCRdb trimmed public reads at Q25 via fastp, called clones via MiXCR and kept in-frame beta chains. All rows with the same CDR3 protein become a single entry with the most common DNA and genes. The V and J calls shown here were made by TCRdb, not taken from the authors' results. The sample yields hundreds of thousands of distinct CDR3 sequences; less than 70% were counted once. 40% to 50% of the sample is in the top ten clones.

To note about this clonotype: The antigen it recognizes is unknown. The input lacks base qualities; no much larger clone sits a single base away.

Measured from the cysteine to the phenylalanine, the CDR3 is 15 residues long. The only DNA kept is the CDR3, 45 bases in frame from the first base. Ends trimmed: V by 3 bases, J by 12 bases; bases unmatched to a gene: 6. The germline V gene sets CDR1 to SGHRS and CDR2 to YFSETQ. Donors were 35 to 40 systemically healthy Caucasian individuals from Russia aged roughly 6 to 90 years. Each donor gave around 9.8 milliliters of peripheral blood, collected into EDTA-treated Vacutainer tubes. Ficoll-Paque density-gradient centrifugation was used to isolate PBMCs, with at least 6.5 million per sample. Total RNA was extracted from PBMCs with Trizol reagent, with at least 5 micrograms obtained per sample. For every donor, an aliquot of PBMCs went through flow cytometry to measure the percentages of naive CD45RAhigh/CD27high T cells.

The chain is made from TRBV5-1 and TRBJ2-1, with 16 bases matching TRBD2. This TCR was sampled from a man older than 75 in good health. The sample comprised blood. The sequenced DNA: TGCGCCAGCAGCTACGGGACTAGCGGGGGGGCAGGGCAGTTCTTC. Translated, it gives CASSYGTSGGAGQFF.